This TCR beta chain was recovered during a study of T cell changes during pregnancy in multiple sclerosis. The data were produced by immunoSEQ multiplex PCR, yet TCRdb's version contains in-frame clones alone and is incomplete. This table has tens of thousands of clones, around 92% appearing once. This CDR3 has 16 residues. V was cut by 0 bases and J by 1 base, with 12 bases left in between. The origin of this receptor is a female donor in good health, enrolled as a control in a pregnancy study. V and J are TRBV23-1 and TRBJ1-1; possibly TRBD1 for D (6 bases). TRBV23-1 is identified as an open reading frame with a role that is uncertain. Sequences were derived from peripheral blood, sampled in the second trimester of pregnancy. CDR3 sequence reads: CASSQSRGGWNTEAFF. The CDR3 DNA reads TGCGCCAGCAGTCAATCAAGGGGGGGGTGGAACACTGAAGCTTTCTTT.